Shown below are 20 T cell receptor beta chains from a single sample sequenced in a study of T cell responses to AZD1222 COVID-19 vaccine. Sequencing was performed with immunoSEQ multiplex PCR; in TCRdb, only in-frame clones are kept and a portion is missing. The table lists roughly 120,000 clones, 85% to 90% of them singletons, with about 4% in the top ten. This material consisted of peripheral blood, taken 28 days after the second AZD1222 dose. These receptors came from an adult who received the AZD1222 COVID-19 vaccine.

This clone has a handful of counts. The gene calls are TRBV3-1 (or the pseudogene TRBV3-2) and TRBJ1-1; D gene ambiguous. The CDR3 is 11 residues long. Trimming removed 3 bases at V and 8 bases at J, with 7 bases between. The V gene's germline CDR1 is LGHDT and CDR2 YNNKEL (reference sequence). CDR3 nucleotide sequence: TGTGCCAGCAGCCAGAGTCGAGAAGCTTTCTTT. Its translation: CASSQSREAFF.

This sequence joins TRBV4-2 and TRBJ2-5, with 9 positions matching TRBD2. Germline CDR1 LGHNA, CDR2 YNFKEQ. This CDR3 comprises 17 residues. The V gene end was trimmed by 4 bases and the J gene end by 7 bases; junction bases not matched to a gene: 16. CDR3 loop: CASSLEFGGGAGATQYF. For the CDR3, the DNA is TGTGCCAGCAGCCTAGAATTTGGCGGGGGGGCCGGTGCGACCCAGTACTTC.

The CDR3 sequence is CASIPDLPYGYTF. Here the CDR3 DNA reads TGTGCCAGCATCCCTGACTTACCCTATGGCTACACCTTC. V and J are TRBV7-9 and TRBJ1-2; D not certain. Per the germline V gene, CDR1 is SEHNR and CDR2 is FQNEAQ (reference sequence). Deletions cut 7 bases from V and 4 bases from J, with 13 bases between. CDR3 size: 13 residues.

V and J are TRBV19 and TRBJ1-1; TRBD1 might be the D (6 bases). V lost 5 bases and J 8 bases, leaving 15 bases between the germline ends. The CDR3 runs 13 residues. Looked up from germline, CDR1 is LNHDA and CDR2 is SQIVND (reference sequence). The CDR3, as DNA: TGTGCCAGTAGTTACTTGACAGGCGAAGAAGCTTTCTTT. This gives the protein CASSYLTGEEAFF.

J is TRBJ1-5 and V is TRBV10-3; no clear D gene. With 0 bases removed from V and 6 bases from J, the gap between germline ends came to 6 bases. The CDR3 contains 13 residues. Per germline, CDR1 ENHRY and CDR2 SYGVKD. CDR3 amino acids: CAISESLGQPQHF. Written as DNA, the CDR3 is TGTGCCATCAGTGAGTCCCTCGGTCAGCCCCAGCATTTT.

The chain couples TRBV9 to TRBJ1-1, with D possibly matching TRBD1 (5 bases). Looked up from germline, CDR1 is SGDLS and CDR2 is YYNGEE. V was pared by 0 bases and J by 5 bases, with 11 bases between. The CDR3 length is 14 residues. CDR3 in DNA: TGTGCCAGCAGCGTAGGAGGCAGGGTGACTGAAGCTTTCTTT. Residues: CASSVGGRVTEAFF.

The rearrangement joins TRBV19 to TRBJ1-5; D gene uncertain. CDR1 and CDR2 from the germline V gene are LNHDA and SQIVND (reference sequence). The CDR3 has 12 residues. V gave up 6 bases and J gave up 5 bases, with 8 bases separating them. The CDR3, as DNA: TGTGCCAGTAGAGGGTTGGATCAGCCCCAGCATTTT. Its protein product is CASRGLDQPQHF.

The chain joins TRBV2 to TRBJ2-3, with D perhaps matching TRBD2 (6 bases). The CDR3 sequence is 16 residues long. Trimming removed 0 bases from V and 3 bases from J, with 13 bases in between. The germline CDR1 and CDR2 sequences are SNHLY and FYNNEI. CDR3 DNA sequence: TGTGCCAGCAGTGAAGCGCTCTTAGCGGCTACAGATACGCAGTATTTT. Amino acid sequence: CASSEALLAATDTQYF. The full variable domain, with the rest looked up from reference TRBV2 and TRBJ2-3, is EPEVTQTPSHQVTQMGQEVILRCVPISNHLYFYWYRQILGQKVEFLVSFYNNEISEKSEIFDDQFSVERPDGSNFTLKIRSTKLEDSAMYFCASSEALLAATDTQYFGPGTRLTVL.

The chain carries TRBV4-3 and TRBJ1-6; tentative D call: TRBD1 (5 bases). The CDR3 sequence is 15 residues long. Between the trimmed V and J ends, which lost 4 bases and 7 bases, there was a span of 14 bases. In germline, CDR1 is LGHNA, CDR2 YSLEER. Here the CDR3 reads CASSPGGGLNSPLHF. The CDR3 DNA is TGCGCCAGCAGCCCCGGGGGAGGTCTCAATTCACCCCTCCACTTT.

This rearrangement joins TRBV21-1 to TRBJ1-2. TRBV21-1 is flagged as a pseudogene. This CDR3 contains 17 residues. CDR3 sequence (DNA): TGTGCCAGCAGCAAAGGGCGGGATCCGGGACGGACCTATGGCTACACCTTC. Its protein is CASSKGRDPGRTYGYTF.

The rearrangement links TRBV19 to TRBJ2-5, with a weak D call TRBD2 (6 bases). From germline, CDR1 is LNHDA and CDR2 SQIVND (reference sequence). V lost 3 bases and J lost 5, with 25 bases in between. This CDR3 is 18 amino acids long. CDR3 DNA sequence: TGTGCCAGTAGTATTAAGTCGGAGAGGGATCCGGCGGGGGAGACCCAGTACTTC. Residues: CASSIKSERDPAGETQYF. Looking up the rest from reference TRBV19 and TRBJ2-5 gives the full variable domain: DGGITQSPKYLFRKEGQNVTLSCEQNLNHDAMYWYRQDPGQGLRLIYYSQIVNDFQKGDIAEGYSVSREKKESFPLTVTSAQKNPTAFYLCASSIKSERDPAGETQYFGPGTRLLVL.

About this clone: This same CDR3 is encoded by further DNA sequences in the sample. This sequence joins TRBV29-1 and TRBJ1-1; no clear D gene. Germline V lookup: CDR1 SQVTM, CDR2 ANQGSEA. CDR3 size: 11 residues. Trimming took off 4 bases at V and 5 bases at J, with 8 bases between the two ends. CDR3 nucleotides: TGCAGCGTTGGGGGAAGAACTGAAGCTTTCTTT. It codes for CSVGGRTEAFF.

CDR3 DNA: TGTGCCAGCAGCCCGTCCGGATACTACAATGAGCAGTTCTTC. This codes for CASSPSGYYNEQFF. The gene calls are TRBV9 and TRBJ2-1; D unclear. Trimming left V 4 bases short and J 3 bases short, with 11 bases between. The germline V gene encodes CDR1 SGDLS and CDR2 YYNGEE. The CDR3 is 14 amino acids. Based on the CDR3 plus reference TRBV9 and TRBJ2-1, the full variable domain is DSGVTQTPKHLITATGQRVTLRCSPRSGDLSVYWYQQSLDQGLQFLIQYYNGEERAKGNILERFSAQQFPDLHSELNLSSLELGDSALYFCASSPSGYYNEQFFGPGTRLTVL.

This chain joins TRBV28 and TRBJ2-2; no clear D. The CDR3 covers 17 residues. The germline V gene encodes CDR1 MDHEN and CDR2 SYDVKM. The V and J ends lost 3 bases and 2 bases respectively, with 16 bases between them. CDR3 loop: CASSLYPPSPNTGELFF. The CDR3 DNA reads as TGTGCCAGCAGTTTGTATCCCCCATCCCCAAACACCGGGGAGCTGTTTTTT. The full variable domain, completed using reference TRBV28 and TRBJ2-2, is DVKVTQSSRYLVKRTGEKVFLECVQDMDHENMFWYRQDPGLGLRLIYFSYDVKMKEKGDIPEGYSVSREKKERFSLILESASTNQTSMYLCASSLYPPSPNTGELFFGEGSRLTVL.

The chain links TRBV7-2 to TRBJ2-7; TRBD2 aligns across 8 bases. After removal of 2 bases from V and 0 bases from J, the junction contained 12 bases not matched to a gene. Germline values: CDR1 SGHTA, CDR2 FQGNSA. The CDR3 is 18 amino acids. The CDR3 region is CASSLTSRGGQSSYEQYF. CDR3 DNA sequence: TGTGCCAGCAGCTTAACATCCCGGGGGGGACAAAGCTCCTACGAGCAGTACTTC.

The V and J genes are TRBV11-3 and TRBJ2-7; D uncertain. Trimming stripped 0 bases from V and 9 bases from J, with 12 bases between. Per the germline V gene, CDR1 is SGHNT and CDR2 is YENEEA. CDR3 length: 13 residues. The CDR3 loop reads CASSLEGQSRQYF. CDR3 coding DNA: TGTGCCAGCAGCTTAGAGGGCCAGAGTCGGCAGTACTTC.

The rearrangement joins TRBV18 to TRBJ1-1, with TRBD1 matching over 8 bases. This CDR3 comprises 15 residues. Germline V gives CDR1 KGHSH, CDR2 LQKENI. After removal of 8 bases from V and 4 bases from J, the junction contained 12 bases not matched to a gene. CDR3 loop: CASTQLGTGGTEAFF. As DNA, the CDR3 is TGTGCCAGCACCCAGCTTGGAACAGGGGGCACTGAAGCTTTCTTT.

The chain recombines TRBV12-5 with TRBJ1-1; the D is unclear. Germline CDR1 is LGHNT and CDR2 is FRNRAP. This CDR3 region has 13 residues. Trimming cost V 1 base and J 5 bases, with 8 bases left between them. This CDR3 reads CASGLGGKTEAFF. The CDR3 nucleotides read TGTGCTAGTGGTTTGGGAGGGAAAACTGAAGCTTTCTTT.

The rearrangement links TRBV25-1 to TRBJ1-2; TRBD1 matches at 7 bases. CDR1 is MGHDK and CDR2 is SYGVNS in the germline V gene. V lost 3 bases, J lost 8 bases, and 9 bases stayed unmatched. There are 14 residues in the CDR3. CDR3 sequence reads: CASSDPDRPWGYTF. Here the CDR3 DNA reads TGTGCCAGCAGTGACCCGGACAGGCCGTGGGGCTACACCTTC.

J is TRBJ1-1 and V is TRBV10-3; TRBD1 aligns across 9 bases. Per germline, CDR1 ENHRY and CDR2 SYGVKD. The CDR3 sequence is 14 residues long. V was pared by 6 bases and J by 4 bases, with 6 bases of the junction left unmatched. This CDR3 reads CAIRVTGGITEAFF. In nucleotides, the CDR3 is TGTGCCATCAGAGTGACAGGGGGAATCACTGAAGCTTTCTTT.